The T cell receptor (beta chain) described here comes from a study of blood T cells in healthy people across ages (dated by TCRdb to 2014 to 2015). For the study in its entirety: In model experiments, template switching captured roughly one uniquely barcoded TCR beta cDNA molecule for every two T cells. For two donors (one aged 18 to 30 and one aged 80 or older), the study analyzed two additional independent replicas of 1 million unique cDNA reads from the same blood draw. To avoid experimental bias, donors of different ages were distributed randomly across sequencing lanes. The donors were split into four age groups: young (average 16 years), middle-aged (more than 35), aged (approximately 60) and long-lived (under 90). Age-related changes in TCR beta repertoire diversity were measured in the study by deep sequencing normalized with unique cDNA molecular identifiers. What the research found in general, with its limitations: Donor CMV infection status was unknown, potentially confounding age-related changes in expanded clonotypes. Estimates of total diversity from one million sequenced T cells were regarded as lower bounds and underestimates. Compared with the aged group, the long-lived group had more naive CD4+ T cells, fewer expanded clones and increased TCR diversity, a pattern suggesting age selection. There was a strong correlation between observed TCR beta diversity and the percentage of naive T cells measured by flow cytometry. Bulk unsorted PBMC profiling prevented conclusive comparison of naive and antigen-experienced compartments. Observed TCR beta diversity per million T cells fell roughly linearly with age, and a significant reduction was already apparent by age around 40.

The CDR3, from cysteine to phenylalanine, totals 15 residues. The CDR3 DNA has 45 bases and is translated from base 1. Cut back by 1 base and 6 bases, the V and J ends lie 12 bases apart. Taken from the germline V gene, the CDR1 and CDR2 loops are LGHNA and YNFKEQ. The approximately 41 donors, aged roughly 6 to 95 years, were systemically healthy Caucasian individuals from Russia. Each donor gave ten milliliters of peripheral blood, collected into EDTA-treated Vacutainer tubes. Ficoll-Paque density-gradient centrifugation was used to isolate PBMCs, with at least 6.5 million per sample. Trizol reagent was used to extract total RNA from PBMCs, with at least 6 micrograms per sample. Naive CD45RAhigh/CD27high T cell percentages were measured by flow cytometry on a PBMC aliquot from every donor. Points on this clonotype: This receptor's antigen is unknown. A much larger clonotype is one base distant, so this may be a read error.

The library was obtained by 5' RACE. Sequenced using an Illumina HiSeq 2500. A second PCR of about 6 to 11 cycles was run with a J-beta primer mix and a sample-barcoded 5' primer. Each TCR beta cDNA molecule received a unique molecular identifier from a template-switch 5' adaptor carrying 12 random nucleotides. Each sample yielded at least 3 million CDR3-containing paired-end reads. The Mint cDNA synthesis kit, primed by a TRBC-specific oligonucleotide, was used to synthesize first-strand cDNA from all RNA. Following uracil-DNA glycosylase treatment, a first 18-cycle PCR with universal primers M1SS and BC2_uni_R was performed on all cDNA. Processing in the source paper ran as follows. For normalization, 1 million high-quality reads were randomly selected from each sample, with every read carrying a distinct molecular identifier. Reads with shared molecular identifiers were discarded instead of being binned into consensus sequences. MiTCR, run with a Q25 quality threshold and the strictest error-elimination algorithm, handled CDR3 identification, clonotype clustering and error correction. A nonparametric unseen species model with Euler transformation was used to estimate lower-bound total TCR beta diversity. TCRdb itself trimmed the public reads at Q25 with fastp, ran MiXCR and retained productive beta chains. Merged by CDR3 protein, the rows form single entries marked with the most common genes and DNA. These V and J calls rely on TCRdb rather than the paper's analysis. Recorded for this sample are more than 1.4 million distinct CDR3 sequences; around 39% of them occurred a single time. The ten largest clones capture 6.5% to 10% of the sample.

The receptor chain draws on TRBV4-2 and TRBJ2-2, with the D segment identity uncertain. This TCR derives from a woman aged 18-29 years in good health. The specimen sequenced was blood. The nucleotide sequence reads TGTGCCAGCAGCCAAGCCACGCCAGTGCCCGGGGAGCTGTTTTTT. Protein translation: CASSQATPVPGELFF.